The entry below gives a single TCR beta chain sequence along with its context. Its antigen is still unknown. No quality values exist for individual bases; no much larger clone is one base distant. This record belongs to a study of T cell responses to AZD1222 COVID-19 vaccine (dated by TCRdb to the early 2020s). Broadly, across the study: A total of 230 to 250 trial participants underwent TCR sequencing, of whom about 210 had received two doses of AZD1222 and around 25 had received two doses of the MenACWY control vaccine. Trial participants were enrolled by age into 18-55, 56-69 and 70-plus year subgroups, with approximately 150, 28 and 58 TCR-sequenced participants respectively.

The CDR3 regions of human TCRbeta chains were analyzed by immunosequencing. Concerning the study's data processing: Repertoire TCRs were matched against a reference library of SARS-CoV-2-specific TCRs generated with the MIRA antigen-specificity platform. Breadth was defined as the fraction of unique TCRs that were SARS-CoV-2-associated, and depth was defined as the fraction of total T cells that were SARS-CoV-2-associated. Using the MIRA data, each spike-specific TCR was mapped to the spike region that the TCR reacts to and placed in a CD4 or CD8 class. Log10-transformed breadth and depth values were compared by one-way ANOVA with Sidak's multiple comparisons tests. As stored in TCRdb, this immuneACCESS dataset retains in-frame rearrangements with V and J assigned. A fraction of the clones does not appear; measured against another copy, unresolved V genes explain less than half of the discrepancy, and the remainder lacks a known reason. V, J and clone size derive from that table, while D and trimming were established from the DNA sequence. For this sample there are roughly 200,000 clones; just over 90% appear just once. Approximately 3.4% of the sample is held by the ten biggest clonotypes.

V ends up 3 bases short and J 7 bases short, with an unmatched junction base count of 5. CDR1 and CDR2 (WSHSY, SAAADI) derive from the germline V gene. The CDR3 runs 15 residues from the cysteine to the phenylalanine. Only CDR3 DNA is held: 45 bases, read in frame from base 1. Study-wide findings and limitations: In the small 56-69-year group, the increase in depth fell short of significance, most likely because of low power. Participants were mostly white British and included more females than males, and it was suggested by the authors that clonal diversity may have been underestimated. Because no day 14 peak-response samples were available, the repertoires could be characterized only after the peak T cell response. Epitopes outside the regions mutated in the B.1.351 and B.1.1.7 variants were reportedly recognized by nearly half of the unique spike-specific TCRs. After two AZD1222 doses, both the breadth and the depth of spike-specific TCRs were significantly higher than at day 0 and than in MenACWY recipients. CD4 TCRs associated with the vaccine covered the entire spike protein, and the dominant responses were in regions 160-218 and 743-854. Conclusions about previously exposed vaccinees are limited because only a handful of AZD1222 recipients were SARS-CoV-2 seropositive at baseline.

This specimen's time point label, interpreted: about 28 days (+/-7) after the second vaccine dose. AZD1222 recipients whose second dose came at about 4 weeks and those whose second dose came at about 12 weeks were combined into one group, since spike-specific TCR depth and breadth did not differ between the two schedules. Samples from vaccinated people were obtained from the UK trials COV001 and COV002, which included a single-blind randomized controlled phase 2/3 trial of AZD1222 (ChAdOx1 nCoV-19) in healthy adults. For TCRbeta chain sequencing, PBMC samples were collected from trial participants at day 0 and at day 28 after the second dose.

In this chain, TRBV10-2 is recombined with TRBJ2-1; 11 central bases correspond to TRBD1. This TCR came from an adult who received the AZD1222 COVID-19 vaccine. The sequenced sample was peripheral blood, obtained 28 days after the second AZD1222 dose. The DNA sequence follows: TGCGCCAGCAGTGACCGGGACAGGGGGAAGAATGAGCAGTTCTTC. Its translation is CASSDRDRGKNEQFF.